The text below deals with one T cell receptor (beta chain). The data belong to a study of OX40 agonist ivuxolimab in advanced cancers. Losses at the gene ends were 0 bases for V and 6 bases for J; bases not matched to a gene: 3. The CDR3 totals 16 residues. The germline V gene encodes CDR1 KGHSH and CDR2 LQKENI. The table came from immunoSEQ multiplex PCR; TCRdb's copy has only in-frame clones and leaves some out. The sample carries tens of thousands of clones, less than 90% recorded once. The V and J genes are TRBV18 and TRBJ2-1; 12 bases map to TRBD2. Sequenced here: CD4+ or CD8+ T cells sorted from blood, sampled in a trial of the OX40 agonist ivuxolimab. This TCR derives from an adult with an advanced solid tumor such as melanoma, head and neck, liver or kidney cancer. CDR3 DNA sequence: TGTGCCAGCTCACCACCCGCTAGCGGGGGGGCCAATGAGCAGTTCTTC. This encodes CASSPPASGGANEQFF. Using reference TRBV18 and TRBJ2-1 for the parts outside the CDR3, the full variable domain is NAGVMQNPRHLVRRRGQEARLRCSPMKGHSHVYWYRQLPEEGLKFMVYLQKENIIDESGMPKERFSAEFPKEGPSILRIQQVVRGDSAAYFCASSPPASGGANEQFFGPGTRLTVL.